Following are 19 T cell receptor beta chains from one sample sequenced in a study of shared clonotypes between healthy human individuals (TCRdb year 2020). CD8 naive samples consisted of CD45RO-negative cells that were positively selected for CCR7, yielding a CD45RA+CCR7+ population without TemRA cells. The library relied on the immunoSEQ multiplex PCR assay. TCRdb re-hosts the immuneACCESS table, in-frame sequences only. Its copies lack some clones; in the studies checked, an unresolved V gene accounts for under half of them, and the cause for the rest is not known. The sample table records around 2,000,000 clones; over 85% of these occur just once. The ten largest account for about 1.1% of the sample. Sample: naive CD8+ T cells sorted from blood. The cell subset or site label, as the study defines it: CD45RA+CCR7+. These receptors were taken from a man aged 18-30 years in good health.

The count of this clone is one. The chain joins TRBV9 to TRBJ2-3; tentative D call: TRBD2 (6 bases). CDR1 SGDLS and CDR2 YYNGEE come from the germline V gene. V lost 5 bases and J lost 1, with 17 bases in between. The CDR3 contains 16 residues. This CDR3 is CASSAFGGIGTDTQYF. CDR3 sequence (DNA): TGTGCCAGCAGTGCTTTTGGGGGGATCGGCACAGATACGCAGTATTTT.

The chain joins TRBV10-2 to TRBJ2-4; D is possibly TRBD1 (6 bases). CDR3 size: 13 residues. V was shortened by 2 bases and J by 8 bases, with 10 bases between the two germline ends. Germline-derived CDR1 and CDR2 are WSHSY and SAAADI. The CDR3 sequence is CASSESQGHIQYF. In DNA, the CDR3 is TGCGCCAGCAGTGAGAGTCAGGGGCACATTCAGTACTTC.

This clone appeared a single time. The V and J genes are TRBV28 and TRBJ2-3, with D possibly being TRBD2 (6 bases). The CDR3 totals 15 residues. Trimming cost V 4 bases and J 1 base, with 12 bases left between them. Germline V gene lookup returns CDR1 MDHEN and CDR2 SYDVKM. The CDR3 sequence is CASSWDGGGTDTQYF. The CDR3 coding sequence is TGTGCCAGCAGTTGGGACGGCGGGGGCACAGATACGCAGTATTTT.

CDR3 in amino acids: CASSLASGGSYTGELFF. DNA of the CDR3: TGTGCCAGCAGCTTGGCTAGCGGGGGGTCCTACACCGGGGAGCTGTTTTTT. The J gene is TRBJ2-2, the V gene TRBV5-4; 11 positions match TRBD2. The CDR3 consists of 17 residues. CDR1 is SGHNT, CDR2 YYREEE, per germline (reference sequence). V trimming: 0 bases; J trimming: 3 bases; junction bases outside the gene matches: 4.

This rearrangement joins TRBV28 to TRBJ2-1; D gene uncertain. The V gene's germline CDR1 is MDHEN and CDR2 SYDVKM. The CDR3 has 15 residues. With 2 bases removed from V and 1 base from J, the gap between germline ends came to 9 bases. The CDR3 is CASSLGVASYNEQFF. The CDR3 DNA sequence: TGTGCCAGCAGTTTAGGGGTGGCGTCCTACAATGAGCAGTTCTTC.

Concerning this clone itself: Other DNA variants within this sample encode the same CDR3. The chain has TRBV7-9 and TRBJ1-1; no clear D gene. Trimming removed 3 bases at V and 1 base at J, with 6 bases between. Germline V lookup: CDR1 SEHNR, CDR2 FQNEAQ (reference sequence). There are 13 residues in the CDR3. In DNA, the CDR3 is TGTGCCAGCAGCTTTGGAACGAACACTGAAGCTTTCTTT. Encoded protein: CASSFGTNTEAFF.

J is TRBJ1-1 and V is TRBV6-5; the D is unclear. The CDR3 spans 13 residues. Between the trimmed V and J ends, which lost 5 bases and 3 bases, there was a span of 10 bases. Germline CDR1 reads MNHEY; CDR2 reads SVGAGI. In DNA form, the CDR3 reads TGTGCCAGCAGTCCCTGGCGGGACACTGAAGCTTTCTTT. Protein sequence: CASSPWRDTEAFF.

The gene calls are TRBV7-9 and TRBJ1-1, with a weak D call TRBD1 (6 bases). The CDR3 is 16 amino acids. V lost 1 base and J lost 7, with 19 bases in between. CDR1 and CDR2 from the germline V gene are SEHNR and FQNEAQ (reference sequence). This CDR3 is CASSLGALQGNGEAFF. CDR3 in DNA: TGTGCCAGCAGCTTAGGGGCTTTACAGGGCAACGGTGAAGCTTTCTTT.

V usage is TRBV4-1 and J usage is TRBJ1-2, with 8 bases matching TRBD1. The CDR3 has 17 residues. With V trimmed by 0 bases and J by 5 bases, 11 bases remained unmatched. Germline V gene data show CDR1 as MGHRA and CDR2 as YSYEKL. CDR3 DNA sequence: TGCGCCAGCAGCCAAGATCAAGGACAGGGTATACGGTATGGCTACACCTTC. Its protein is CASSQDQGQGIRYGYTF.

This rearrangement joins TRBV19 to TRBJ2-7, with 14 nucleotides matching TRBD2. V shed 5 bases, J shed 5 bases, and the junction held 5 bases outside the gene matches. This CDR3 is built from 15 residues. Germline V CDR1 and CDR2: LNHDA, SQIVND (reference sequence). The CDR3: CASSQGLAGGNEQYF. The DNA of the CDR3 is TGTGCCAGTAGTCAAGGACTAGCGGGGGGAAACGAGCAGTACTTC. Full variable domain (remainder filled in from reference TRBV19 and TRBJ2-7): DGGITQSPKYLFRKEGQNVTLSCEQNLNHDAMYWYRQDPGQGLRLIYYSQIVNDFQKGDIAEGYSVSREKKESFPLTVTSAQKNPTAFYLCASSQGLAGGNEQYFGPGTRLTVT.

The CDR3 spells CASSPTSGSDEQFF. CDR3 bases: TGTGCCAGCAGCCCAACTAGCGGGAGTGATGAGCAGTTCTTC. This chain connects TRBV7-9 to TRBJ2-1, with 11 bases matching TRBD2. The CDR3 runs to 14 residues. Germline V CDR1 and CDR2: SEHNR, FQNEAQ (reference sequence). Germline trimming cut 5 bases from V and 8 bases from J; bases unmatched to any gene: 5.

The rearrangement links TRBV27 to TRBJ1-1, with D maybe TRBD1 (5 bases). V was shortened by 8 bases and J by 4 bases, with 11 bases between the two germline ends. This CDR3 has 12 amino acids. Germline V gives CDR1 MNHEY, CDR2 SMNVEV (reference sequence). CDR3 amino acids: CASAGRGTEAFF. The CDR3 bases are TGTGCCAGCGCCGGGAGGGGCACTGAAGCTTTCTTT.

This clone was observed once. CDR3 sequence (DNA): TGCGCCAGCAGCTTCTTCGCTAGCGGGTCGGGCGAGCAGTACTTC. Its translation is CASSFFASGSGEQYF. This chain uses TRBV5-1 with TRBJ2-7; 8 bases map to TRBD2. The germline gives CDR1 SGHRS, CDR2 YFSETQ. This CDR3 has 15 residues. The V segment lost 2 bases and the J segment 6 bases; nucleotides outside the gene matches: 10.

The CDR3 here is CASSQGGAAFLPTNEKLFF. CDR3 in DNA: TGCGCCAGCAGCCAAGGAGGGGCGGCCTTTCTCCCAACTAATGAAAAACTGTTTTTT. The chain is built from TRBV4-3 and TRBJ1-4; a possible D gene is TRBD1 (5 bases). CDR1 and CDR2 from the germline V gene are LGHNA and YSLEER. This CDR3 contains 19 residues. Trimming left V 1 base short and J 0 bases short, with 18 bases between.

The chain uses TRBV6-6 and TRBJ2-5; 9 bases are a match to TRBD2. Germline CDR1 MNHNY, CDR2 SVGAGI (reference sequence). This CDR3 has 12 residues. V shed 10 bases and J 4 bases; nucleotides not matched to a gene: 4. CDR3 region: CAIAGDRETQYF. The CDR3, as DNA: TGTGCCATAGCGGGGGACCGAGAGACCCAGTACTTC.

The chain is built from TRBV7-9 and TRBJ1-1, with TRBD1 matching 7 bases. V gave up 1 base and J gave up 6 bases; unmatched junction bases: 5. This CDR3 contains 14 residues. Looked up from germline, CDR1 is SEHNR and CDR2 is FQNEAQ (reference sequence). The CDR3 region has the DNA TGTGCCAGCAGCTTAGAGTCGCAGGGGGCTGAAGCTTTCTTT. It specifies CASSLESQGAEAFF.

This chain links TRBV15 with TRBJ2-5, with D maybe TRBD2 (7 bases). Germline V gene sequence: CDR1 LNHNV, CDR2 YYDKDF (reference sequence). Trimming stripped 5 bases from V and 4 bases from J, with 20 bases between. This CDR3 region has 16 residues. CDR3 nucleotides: TGTGCCACCAGCGTCCCTGGGGAGGGGGTACGAGAGACCCAGTACTTC. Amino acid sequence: CATSVPGEGVRETQYF.

In DNA, the CDR3 is TGTGCCACCAGCAGGGCACCGGGCGGGAAAAACATTCAGTACTTC. The encoded protein is CATSRAPGGKNIQYF. J is TRBJ2-4 and V is TRBV15, with D perhaps matching TRBD2 (5 bases). Germline V gene sequence: CDR1 LNHNV, CDR2 YYDKDF (reference sequence). CDR3 length equals 15 residues. With 3 bases removed from V and 4 bases from J, the gap between germline ends came to 13 bases.

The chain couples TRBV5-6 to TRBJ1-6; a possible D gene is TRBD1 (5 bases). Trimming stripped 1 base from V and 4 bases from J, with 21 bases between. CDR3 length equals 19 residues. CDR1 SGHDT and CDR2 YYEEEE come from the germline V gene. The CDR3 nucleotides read TGTGCCAGCAGCTTGCTTCCGGGCCCCCCGGAGGGGTATAATTCACCCCTCCACTTT. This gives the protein CASSLLPGPPEGYNSPLHF.